This T cell receptor (beta chain) emerged from a study of T cell responses to AZD1222 COVID-19 vaccine (dated by TCRdb to the early 2020s). For the study in its entirety: A total of 230 to 250 trial participants underwent TCR sequencing, of whom about 210 had received two doses of AZD1222 and around 25 had received two doses of the MenACWY control vaccine. Trial participants were enrolled by age into subgroups of 18-55, 56-69 and 70-plus years, and approximately 150, 30 and 60 TCR-sequenced participants, respectively, were included in these subgroups.

From its cysteine to its phenylalanine, the CDR3 spans 15 amino acids. The kept DNA is CDR3 alone, 45 bases in frame from the first base. The germline V gene (reference sequence) supplies CDR1 LNHDA and CDR2 SQIVND. The germline V end is reduced by 6 bases and the J end by 3 bases; junction bases left unmatched: 6. With regard to this clone: The target of this receptor is not known. Per-nucleotide qualities are absent, and no much larger clonotype sits a single base away.

What the work shows at the level of the full study, not this receptor alone: Reportedly, almost half of the unique spike-specific TCRs recognized epitopes lying outside the regions that are mutated in the B.1.351 and B.1.1.7 variants. Because no day 14 peak-response samples were available, the repertoires could be characterized only after the peak T cell response. Conclusions about previously exposed vaccinees were limited because only six or seven AZD1222 recipients were SARS-CoV-2 seropositive at baseline. Vaccine-associated CD4 TCRs spanned the whole spike protein, with dominant responses in regions 160-218 and 743-854. After two AZD1222 doses, both the breadth and the depth of spike-specific TCRs were significantly higher than at day 0 and than in MenACWY recipients. In the small 56-69-year group, the increase in depth fell short of significance, most likely because of low power. Participants were mostly white British, with more females than males. The authors suggested clonal diversity may have been underestimated.

The meaning of the sample's time point label: about 28 days (+/-7) after the second vaccine dose. Because spike-specific TCR depth and breadth did not differ between the two schedules, AZD1222 recipients who got a second dose at roughly 4 weeks were pooled with those who got a second dose at roughly 12 weeks. The vaccinee samples were drawn from two UK trials, COV001 and COV002, one of which was a single-blind randomized controlled phase 2/3 trial testing AZD1222 (ChAdOx1 nCoV-19) in healthy adults. For TCRbeta chain sequencing, PBMC samples from trial participants were taken at day 0 and at day 28 after the second dose. The CDR3 regions of human TCRbeta chains were analyzed by immunosequencing. On the authors' methods: Repertoire TCRs were matched against a reference library of SARS-CoV-2-specific TCRs generated with the MIRA antigen-specificity platform. Breadth was defined as the fraction of unique TCRs that were SARS-CoV-2-associated, and depth was defined as the fraction of total T cells that were SARS-CoV-2-associated. Using the MIRA data, each spike-specific TCR was assigned both to the spike region to which the TCR was reactive and to a CD4 or CD8 class. Log10-transformed breadth and depth values were compared by one-way ANOVA with Sidak's multiple comparisons tests. TCRdb obtained this table from immuneACCESS and retained in-frame rearrangements with V and J assigned. These tables miss some clones; where compared with another copy, unresolved V genes account for less than half of the shortfall, and the remainder is unexplained. That table gives V, J and clone size, and the DNA gave D and trimming. The sample includes under 200,000 clones, with 88% observed a single time. Together, the top ten hold roughly 26% of the sample.

The rearranged chain carries TRBV19 and TRBJ1-4, and 8 bases in between align with TRBD1. This clonotype was sampled from an adult who received the AZD1222 COVID-19 vaccine. The specimen comprised peripheral blood, sampled 28 days after the second AZD1222 dose. In nucleotides, the sequence is TGTGCCAGTAGCGCAGGGGGCCTGGCTAATGAAAAACTGTTTTTT. It encodes CASSAGGLANEKLFF.